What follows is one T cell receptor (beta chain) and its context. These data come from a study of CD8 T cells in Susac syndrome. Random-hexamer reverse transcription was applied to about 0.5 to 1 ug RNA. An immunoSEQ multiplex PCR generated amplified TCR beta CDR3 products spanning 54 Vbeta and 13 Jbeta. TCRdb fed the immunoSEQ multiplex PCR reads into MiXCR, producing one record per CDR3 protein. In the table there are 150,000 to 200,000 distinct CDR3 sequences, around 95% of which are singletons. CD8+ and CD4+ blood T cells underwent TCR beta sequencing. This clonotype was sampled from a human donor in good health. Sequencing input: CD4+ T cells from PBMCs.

The CDR3 loop reads CASSLMASGGAEEQFF. CDR3 DNA: TGTGCCAGCAGCTTAATGGCTAGCGGGGGGGCAGAGGAGCAGTTCTTC. The rearrangement joins TRBV7-3 to TRBJ2-1; 12 nucleotides agree with TRBD2. This CDR3 comprises 16 residues. Per the germline V gene, CDR1 is SGHTA and CDR2 is FQGTGA. Trimming removed 1 base from V and 10 bases from J; junction bases left unmatched: 8.